This record covers a single TCR beta chain. The antigen it binds to is not known. Within one base of it there is no much larger clone, and no base qualities were kept. The source of the sample is a study of blood T cell repertoires in COVID-19 (dated by TCRdb to the early 2020s). For the wider study: The collaborator samples originated in the United States, Italy and Spain and spanned the acute and convalescent phases of COVID-19. The material from the prospective study consisted of cDNA or gDNA derived from T cells, B-cell-depleted T cells, or PBMCs. Samples were obtained from the ongoing ImmuneRACE study (first 160 participants) and from 1,254 subjects provided by 6 global collaborators. HLA class I and class II types, where available, came from metadata supplied by the sample provider rather than from assay-based typing. Nearly every sample came with metadata listing a de-identified subject ID, COVID-19 status, age in years and sex. The repertoires were made available in a free public database intended to serve as a resource for research on the immune response to SARS-CoV-2. The dataset comprised deeply sampled blood TCRbeta repertoires from subjects exposed to, actively infected with, or recovered from COVID-19. Points the paper makes about the study in general: The amount of clinical and demographic metadata varied by source and participant and was provided uncurated.

Whole blood was collected in K2EDTA tubes by collaborating institutions according to the institutions' own protocols. For TCRbeta analysis, collaborators shipped samples as frozen whole blood, isolated PBMCs, or DNA extracted from either of those sample types. The germline V gene provides CDR1 SGHTA and CDR2 FQGNSA. V is shortened by 5 bases, J by 1 base, and the region joining them spans 11 bases. The CDR3 contains 14 residues, cysteine and phenylalanine counted. The DNA shown is the 42-base CDR3, in frame from base 1. TCRbeta CDR3 regions were amplified from genomic DNA using the immunoSEQ Assay, a bias-controlled multiplex PCR. The original pipeline was this. The number of nucleated cells in each sample was estimated by amplification of reference gene primers within the assay. To quantify the absolute abundance of each unique TCRbeta CDR3 rearrangement, sequence reads were collapsed and filtered. For each sample, productive Simpson clonality was calculated as the square root of Simpson's diversity index over productive rearrangements. This is the immuneACCESS table as TCRdb keeps it, with only in-frame sequences that have V and J called. A part of the clones is gone; compared with another copy, unresolved V genes explain less than half, and the rest is unexplained. V and J calls and clone size are those listed in that table; D and trimming were worked out from the DNA. Counted in this sample were 130,000 or so clones; under 85% of them appeared once. Clones ranked in the top ten supply approximately 1.4% of the sample.

This sequence uses TRBV7-2 and TRBJ1-1; D gene: possibly TRBD1, on 5 matching bases. The sequenced sample was peripheral blood. This receptor was obtained from a human donor in a cohort sampled during active COVID-19. DNA sequence: TGTGCCAGCAGCCCACGGGGGGGGAACACTGAAGCTTTCTTT. This yields the protein CASSPRGGNTEAFF.